Sequencing of this T cell receptor (beta chain) was carried out in a study of T cells after yellow fever vaccination (dated by TCRdb to 2018 to 2020). Regarding the research as a whole: The SMART-Seq v4 Ultra Low Input RNA kit was used to prepare libraries from fractions with low cell numbers. Two healthy male donors, one aged 18 to 30 and one aged 30 to 40 years, made up the cohort. Blood samples were taken at several timepoints before and after primary and secondary immunization, and bulk PBMC replicates and cell subsets were isolated. To track T-cell clones before and after primary and booster YFV17D yellow fever vaccination, bulk TCR alpha and beta repertoires were sequenced longitudinally. The full study reports these points: Because abundant contaminating clonotypes from the bulk population could be contained in FACS-sorted repertoires, computational filtering was required. The secondary T-cell response was found to be weaker but faster than the primary response, with a peak reached on day 5 rather than on day 15. Only a couple of donors were included in the study, so the extent to which the findings can be generalized is limited. Most clones expanded after primary vaccination were re-detected after the booster (almost 97% of CD4 and approximately 88% of CD8), suggesting broad memory maintenance. A small fraction of clonotypes appeared in both the CD4 and CD8 compartments, likely as a result of convergent recombination.

Via the germline V gene (reference sequence), CDR1 is SGHNT and CDR2 YYREEE. Reading from cysteine to phenylalanine, the CDR3 counts 15 amino acids. The entry retains the CDR3 DNA only, 45 bases that are in frame from base 1. V lost 3 bases and J lost 1 base; the stretch between them is 13 bases long. The treatment or condition label, as the study defines it: live attenuated yellow fever vaccine strain. At each blood-draw timepoint, two biological replicates of bulk PBMCs were obtained. PBMCs were isolated from peripheral blood using a standard Ficoll-Paque protocol. TriZol was used to extract RNA from bulk PBMCs, from CD4 and CD8 fractions, and from dextramer-positive and dextramer-negative fractions. About this clonotype itself: The specificity of this receptor is unknown. No qualities accompany the bases; no much larger clone lies one base away.

TCR cDNA was made using 5'RACE template switching, a step that added a universal primer site and unique molecular identifiers. Priming for cDNA synthesis came from both the TCR alpha and TCR beta constant segments. Two PCR steps were used to amplify libraries, with sample barcodes and sequencing adapters being added in the second step. Sequencing of libraries was performed on Illumina HiSeq 2500 (2x100 bp) or NovaSeq (2x150 bp). The published analysis was carried out like this. Demultiplexing of reads and collapsing into UMI consensus sequences were performed with MIGEC, and V(D)J alignment was carried out with MiXCR. Using edgeR on replicate PBMC samples, clonotypes were called vaccine-responding if FDR was below 0.01 and the log2 fold change was above 5 up to day 15. Bulk clonotypes were assigned CD4 or CD8 identity according to which sequenced CD4 or CD8 repertoire held them at higher abundance. In-frame beta chains were kept once TCRdb had trimmed the public reads at Q25 with fastp and called clones with MiXCR. Every CDR3 protein is listed once, alongside the most common genes and DNA of its rows. The V and J calls were not made by the authors but by TCRdb's processing. The sample data list a few hundred thousand distinct CDR3 sequences, and around 10% of these were observed just once. Less than 20% of the sample goes to the ten largest clones.

The starting material was PBMCs, obtained on the day of the first yellow fever vaccination. This sequence originates from a man younger than 35 who received the YFV17D yellow fever vaccine. The sequence joins TRBV5-4 to TRBJ1-1; TRBD1 could be the D gene, as 5 bases match. CDR3 loop: CASSSPQAPNTEAFF. The DNA sequence is as follows: TGTGCCAGCAGCTCCCCACAGGCACCGAACACTGAAGCTTTCTTT.